The next 8 T cell receptor beta chains were all read from a single sample in a study of vaccination and CD4 T cells after COVID-19. Researchers used the Oncomine TCR Beta short-read assay to sequence DNA from cultured CD4+ T cells. In TCRdb, the PCR reads were re-called with MiXCR into one record per CDR3 protein. The table records fewer than 9,500 distinct CDR3 sequences, more than 45% of them present only once. These receptors lack a known antigen. Treatment here: 10-day PBMC culture with coronavirus spike peptide pools or control peptides (ViraFEST assay). The material sequenced was CD4+ T cells from blood, cultured in vitro. The receptor set was obtained from a human donor who had recovered from COVID-19.

This chain connects TRBV7-9 to TRBJ1-4; D remains ambiguous. CDR1 is SEHNR, CDR2 FQNEAQ, per germline (reference sequence). This CDR3 is built from 12 residues. V dropped 5 bases and J dropped 8 bases, with 9 bases sitting between them. DNA for the CDR3: TGTGCCAGCAGCCAAACAAGGGAAAAACTGTTTTTT. Translation: CASSQTREKLFF.

The chain uses TRBV5-4 and TRBJ1-2; perhaps TRBD1 as D (6 bases). The CDR3 has 14 residues. The V gene lost 2 bases and the J gene lost 8 bases, with 16 bases spanning the gap. Germline V gene sequence: CDR1 SGHNT, CDR2 YYREEE (reference sequence). CDR3: CASSFDRKGKGYTF. The DNA for the CDR3 is TGTGCCAGCAGCTTTGACAGGAAAGGAAAAGGCTACACCTTC.

This clonotype came up a few times. The chain joins TRBV4-1 to TRBJ1-1; D not resolved. The CDR3 is 13 amino acids. Germline CDR1 and CDR2: MGHRA and YSYEKL. The ends were cut back, 3 bases at V and 7 bases at J, with 12 bases in the middle. The CDR3 DNA reads TGCGCCAGCAGCCAGGGGTGGGGTAATGAAGCTTTCTTT. Its translation is CASSQGWGNEAFF.

The rearrangement joins TRBV12-3 or TRBV12-4 to TRBJ1-1, with a weak D call TRBD1 (5 bases). The CDR3 has 15 amino acids. V was trimmed by 5 bases and J by 4 bases, leaving 17 bases between them. The CDR3 bases are TGTGCCAGCAGTCCAGTAACCGGGACTGGCACTGAAGCTTTCTTT. This sequence encodes CASSPVTGTGTEAFF.

This rearrangement joins TRBV19 to TRBJ1-1; D possibly corresponds to TRBD1 (5 bases). CDR1 is LNHDA and CDR2 is SQIVND in the germline V gene (reference sequence). The CDR3 is 14 residues long. V was shortened by 4 bases and J by 6 bases, with 15 bases between the two germline ends. CDR3 sequence (DNA): TGTGCCAGTAGTAAGGAGAGGGGAGGGCCTGAAGCTTTCTTT. It is translated as CASSKERGGPEAFF.

This clonotype was seen a handful of times. The chain has TRBV19 and TRBJ2-7; 7 nucleotides agree with TRBD2. Germline CDR1 LNHDA, CDR2 SQIVND (reference sequence). With 6 bases clipped from V and 0 bases from J, the junction kept 8 bases outside the gene matches. This CDR3 comprises 15 residues. DNA for the CDR3: TGTGCCAGTAGCCTTGAGCGGGGTAGCTCCTACGAGCAGTACTTC. Translation gives CASSLERGSSYEQYF.

The table lists this clonotype with a few counts. J is TRBJ2-7 and V is TRBV5-8, with D unresolved. With 5 bases removed from V and 3 bases from J, the gap between germline ends came to 3 bases. Germline V gene data show CDR1 as SGHTS and CDR2 as YDEGEE. The CDR3 contains 10 residues. DNA of the CDR3: TGTGCCAGCAGTGACTACGAGCAGTACTTC. It encodes CASSDYEQYF.

This clonotype came up a few times. The chain uses TRBV5-4 and TRBJ1-2, with a tentative D call TRBD1 (5 bases). This CDR3 region has 12 residues. Per germline, CDR1 SGHNT and CDR2 YYREEE (reference sequence). V dropped 4 bases and J dropped 8 bases, with 12 bases sitting between them. The CDR3 protein is CASSAGARGYTF. As DNA, the CDR3 is TGTGCCAGCAGCGCTGGGGCGAGGGGCTACACCTTC. Looking up the rest from reference TRBV5-4 and TRBJ1-2 gives the full variable domain: ETGVTQSPTHLIKTRGQQVTLRCSSQSGHNTVSWYQQALGQGPQFIFQYYREEENGRGNFPPRFSGLQFPNYSSELNVNALELDDSALYLCASSAGARGYTFGSGTRLTVV.